A single sample gave rise to the 22 T cell receptor beta chains below, sequenced in a study of blood T cell repertoires in COVID-19. Assay: immunoSEQ multiplex PCR; the TCRdb copy retains only in-frame clones and omits some. The data show more than 65,000 clones, with about 91% seen just once and approximately 6.4% held by the top ten. Sequencing input: peripheral blood. The origin of the receptors is a woman in her 50s with acute or convalescent COVID-19.

The V call is TRBV10-3, the J call TRBJ1-1; TRBD1 matches 7 bases. J lost 8 bases, V lost 10 bases, and 16 bases had no gene match. The germline gives CDR1 ENHRY, CDR2 SYGVKD. The CDR3 consists of 14 residues. As DNA, the CDR3 is TGTGCCACCACCGGGGACTCCGGGACAGCCGAAGCTTTCTTT. This gives the protein CATTGDSGTAEAFF.

The chain is built from TRBV14 and TRBJ1-1; no clear D gene. This CDR3 is 13 amino acids long. The germline CDR1 and CDR2 sequences are SGHDN and FVKESK. Trimming took off 3 bases at V and 0 bases at J, with 5 bases between the two ends. CDR3 in amino acids: CASSQGMNTEAFF. CDR3 nucleotides: TGTGCCAGCAGCCAGGGCATGAACACTGAAGCTTTCTTT.

The V and J genes are TRBV18 and TRBJ2-1, with 8 nucleotides matching TRBD2. V lost 6 bases, J lost 6 bases, and 4 bases stayed unmatched. The CDR3 runs 13 residues. Germline V gene lookup returns CDR1 KGHSH and CDR2 LQKENI. CDR3 DNA sequence: TGTGCCAGCTCCCTCGGGACTAGCAATGAGCAGTTCTTC. This translates into CASSLGTSNEQFF.

J is TRBJ1-5 and V is TRBV2; 9 bases align to TRBD1. CDR3 length: 16 residues. Germline lookup yields CDR1 SNHLY and CDR2 FYNNEI. V was clipped by 7 bases and J by 6 bases; unmatched bases: 13. The DNA for the CDR3 is TGTGCCAGCAAACGCATGGGACAGGGAATGTCTCAGCCCCAGCATTTT. Amino acid sequence: CASKRMGQGMSQPQHF.

The chain joins TRBV9 to TRBJ2-5; D remains unclear. CDR1 SGDLS and CDR2 YYNGEE come from the germline V gene. The CDR3 length is 13 residues. V dropped 4 bases and J dropped 4 bases, with 11 bases sitting between them. The CDR3, as DNA: TGTGCCAGCAGCCCCACTGCCGGAGAGACCCAGTACTTC. This sequence encodes CASSPTAGETQYF.

The CDR3 here is CASSTGGSYEQYF. The CDR3 nucleotides read TGTGCCAGCAGTACCGGAGGCTCCTACGAGCAGTACTTC. The chain employs TRBV6-5 and TRBJ2-7; weak D call: TRBD2 (5 bases). Deletions cut 5 bases from V and 0 bases from J, with 8 bases between. The V gene's germline CDR1 is MNHEY and CDR2 SVGAGI. This CDR3 contains 13 residues.

The chain has TRBV28 and TRBJ1-5; 8 positions agree with TRBD1. CDR1 MDHEN and CDR2 SYDVKM come from the germline V gene. V lost 3 bases to trimming and J lost 11 bases; unmatched junction nucleotides: 9. This CDR3 has 14 residues. CDR3 amino acids: CASSFTGGVRSQHF. CDR3 sequence (DNA): TGTGCCAGCAGTTTTACAGGGGGGGTGCGATCCCAGCATTTT.

The chain uses TRBV19 and TRBJ2-7, with 8 bases that match TRBD1. Trimming took 4 bases from V and 5 from J; bases not matched to a gene: 7. CDR3 length: 14 amino acids. CDR1 and CDR2 from the germline V gene are LNHDA and SQIVND (reference sequence). Here the CDR3 reads CASSTRTGRDEQYF. The CDR3 nucleotides read TGTGCCAGTAGTACCCGGACAGGGAGAGACGAGCAGTACTTC.

V is TRBV4-3 and J is TRBJ1-2; no firm D call. Trimming took 0 bases from V and 4 from J, leaving 6 bases between them. Germline CDR1 LGHNA, CDR2 YSLEER. The CDR3 loop spans 13 amino acids. The CDR3 spells CASSQDLSYGYTF. CDR3 nucleotides: TGCGCCAGCAGCCAAGATCTGAGCTATGGCTACACCTTC.

The V and J genes are TRBV7-9 and TRBJ2-1, with 10 bases lining up with TRBD2. CDR1 is SEHNR, CDR2 FQNEAQ, per germline (reference sequence). The CDR3 is 16 residues long. V lost 5 bases to trimming and J lost 4 bases; unmatched junction nucleotides: 8. CDR3 in DNA: TGTGCCAGCAGCCTCCGGACTAGCGGAAGGTACAATGAGCAGTTCTTC. This translates into CASSLRTSGRYNEQFF.

V and J are TRBV7-9 and TRBJ1-5; 9 nucleotides agree with TRBD1. This CDR3 is built from 15 residues. CDR1 and CDR2 from the germline V gene are SEHNR and FQNEAQ (reference sequence). V was pared by 5 bases and J by 3 bases, with 5 bases of the junction left unmatched. The DNA for the CDR3 is TGTGCCAGCAGCGTGGACAGGGGAACCAATCAGCCCCAGCATTTT. Residues: CASSVDRGTNQPQHF.

The chain is built from TRBV19 and TRBJ1-1; the D gene is possibly TRBD1 (5 bases). V gave up 3 bases and J gave up 1 base, with 15 bases separating them. Germline V CDR1 and CDR2: LNHDA, SQIVND (reference sequence). This CDR3 has 16 residues. For the CDR3, the DNA is TGTGCCAGTAGTATGTCTCGTCCGACAGCGAACACTGAAGCTTTCTTT. Translation: CASSMSRPTANTEAFF.

This clone was found a few times. The rearrangement links TRBV28 to TRBJ2-7; the match to TRBD2 covers 12 bases. J was trimmed by 6 bases and V by 4 bases; bases with no gene match: 22. This CDR3 region has 20 residues. Per the germline V gene, CDR1 is MDHEN and CDR2 is SYDVKM. CDR3 sequence (DNA): TGTGCCAGCAGTTCCATACGCCAATCTAGCGGGAGGGCCTGGGCTGGCGAGCAGTACTTC. Encoded protein: CASSSIRQSSGRAWAGEQYF.

This sequence joins TRBV3-1 (or the pseudogene TRBV3-2) and TRBJ2-5, with 11 bases lining up with TRBD2. Germline V gene sequence: CDR1 LGHDT, CDR2 YNNKEL (reference sequence). V dropped 3 bases and J dropped 9; count of bases not matched to a gene: 6. CDR3 length: 14 amino acids. The CDR3 region has the DNA TGTGCCAGCAGCCATGGTCTAGCGGGGGGTTCCCAGTACTTC. Translation: CASSHGLAGGSQYF.

The J gene is TRBJ2-6, the V gene TRBV28; no reliable D call. V lost 10 bases and J 0 bases, leaving 10 bases between the germline ends. Germline assignment: CDR1 MDHEN and CDR2 SYDVKM. This CDR3 comprises 14 residues. The CDR3 sequence: CATRYGSGANVLTF. In DNA, the CDR3 is TGTGCCACCCGTTACGGCTCTGGGGCCAACGTCCTGACTTTC.

This sequence joins TRBV19 and TRBJ1-6; TRBD1 might be the D (6 bases). V was cut by 4 bases and J by 4 bases, with 11 bases left in between. Germline V lookup: CDR1 LNHDA, CDR2 SQIVND (reference sequence). The CDR3 spans 15 residues. The CDR3 here is CASSTVQGYNSPLHF. CDR3 nucleotides: TGTGCCAGTAGTACCGTACAGGGTTATAATTCACCCCTCCACTTT.

J is TRBJ1-5 and V is TRBV30, with D maybe TRBD1 (5 bases). V was cut by 1 base and J by 5 bases, with 18 bases left in between. CDR3 length: 16 residues. Germline V gives CDR1 GTSNPN, CDR2 SVGIG (reference sequence). The CDR3 DNA reads TGTGCCTGGAGTGGATCCCTCGCTGGGGCGTATCAGCCCCAGCATTTT. Its translation: CAWSGSLAGAYQPQHF.

The table lists this clone with a count of one. The chain has TRBV19 and TRBJ2-1; D call uncertain. V shed 2 bases and J shed 1 base, with 9 bases lying between them. The CDR3 contains 15 residues. Germline lookup yields CDR1 LNHDA and CDR2 SQIVND (reference sequence). DNA for the CDR3: TGTGCCAGTAGTATACAGGCTACGTCCTACAATGAGCAGTTCTTC. Its translation: CASSIQATSYNEQFF.

The V gene is TRBV3-1 (or the pseudogene TRBV3-2), the J gene TRBJ2-1, with 8 bases lining up with TRBD2. The germline gives CDR1 LGHDT, CDR2 YNNKEL (reference sequence). Trimming removed 1 base from V and 7 bases from J; junction bases left unmatched: 3. The CDR3 loop spans 14 amino acids. This CDR3 reads CASSQGTSSNEQFF. CDR3 DNA: TGTGCCAGCAGCCAAGGGACTAGCTCGAATGAGCAGTTCTTC.

This rearrangement joins TRBV7-6 to TRBJ1-5; D not resolved. CDR1 and CDR2 from the germline V gene are SGHVS and FNYEAQ. Trimming took off 5 bases at V and 5 bases at J, with 13 bases between the two ends. The CDR3 has 14 amino acids. The CDR3 bases are TGTGCCAGCAGCCCGTCGCGGAGTCATCAGCCCCAGCATTTT. Translated, it gives CASSPSRSHQPQHF. Looking up the rest from reference TRBV7-6 and TRBJ1-5 gives the full variable domain: GAGVSQSPRYKVTKRGQDVALRCDPISGHVSLYWYRQALGQGPEFLTYFNYEAQQDKSGLPNDRFSAERPEGSISTLTIQRTEQRDSAMYRCASSPSRSHQPQHFGDGTRLSIL.

The V gene is TRBV4-3, the J gene TRBJ1-6, with D tentatively TRBD1 (5 bases). The CDR3 has 17 residues. Trimming removed 0 bases from V and 0 bases from J, with 9 bases in between. Germline values: CDR1 LGHNA, CDR2 YSLEER. The CDR3: CASSQDPGGSYNSPLHF. The CDR3, as DNA: TGCGCCAGCAGCCAAGATCCGGGGGGCTCCTATAATTCACCCCTCCACTTT.

V gene TRBV2 combines with J gene TRBJ2-7; 8 positions agree with TRBD2. CDR1 SNHLY and CDR2 FYNNEI come from the germline V gene. The CDR3 length is 14 residues. V was pared by 2 bases and J by 4 bases, with 4 bases of the junction left unmatched. CDR3 nucleotides: TGTGCCAGCAGTGAAAAGGCTAGCGGGTACGAGCAGTACTTC. This encodes CASSEKASGYEQYF.